This is a list of T cell receptor beta chains from one sample in a study of blood T cells in healthy people across ages. TCRdb passed the 5' RACE reads through MiXCR, listing each CDR3 protein once. The table records roughly 2 million distinct CDR3 sequences, about 50% of them present only once. Input material: blood. Every receptor here comes from a woman between 40 and 55 years old in good health. Both conserved end residues are part of each CDR3. The D gene is left open where the match is weak. Clone size appears in some rows only: once, few, many, or a class for an expanded clone.

CDR3,DNA,D,V,size,J,length
CASSLLRTKNIQYF,TGTGCCAGCAGCTTACTCAGGACAAAAAACATTCAGTACTTC,-,TRBV11-2,-,TRBJ2-4,14
CASSSNPGTSSGANVLTF,TGTGCCAGCAGTAGTAATCCGGGGACCAGTTCAGGGGCCAACGTCCTGACTTTC,-,TRBV6-1,-,TRBJ2-6,18
CASSYSPRGQDIQYF,TGTGCCAGCAGTTACTCGCCCAGGGGACAGGACATTCAGTACTTC,TRBD1,TRBV6-6,-,TRBJ2-4,15
CASSGRIGNEQFF,TGTGCCAGCAGTGGCCGGATAGGGAATGAGCAGTTCTTC,-,TRBV12-3/TRBV12-4,-,TRBJ2-1,13
CASSHRELEKLFF,TGTGCCAGCTCACACAGGGAGCTCGAAAAACTGTTTTTT,-,TRBV18,once,TRBJ1-4,13
CASSPGRRRSGNTIYF,TGTGCCAGCTCACCAGGCCGTAGGCGCTCTGGAAACACCATATATTTT,-,TRBV18,-,TRBJ1-3,16
CASSYITSGPSTDTQYF,TGTGCCAGCAGTTACATAACTAGCGGACCTAGCACAGATACGCAGTATTTT,TRBD2,TRBV6-2/TRBV6-3,once,TRBJ2-3,17
CASSSQSSTDTQYF,TGTGCCAGCAGCTCGCAAAGTAGCACAGATACGCAGTATTTT,-,TRBV7-2,-,TRBJ2-3,14
CASGPGARRVNEQYF,TGTGCCAGCGGACCCGGGGCTAGACGCGTCAATGAGCAGTACTTC,-,TRBV6-1,-,TRBJ2-5,15
CASSVRQGPVDEQFF,TGTGCCAGCAGCGTACGACAGGGGCCGGTCGATGAGCAGTTCTTC,TRBD1,TRBV9,-,TRBJ2-1,15
CSASGYPLDTQYF,TGCAGTGCTAGTGGTTACCCGCTAGATACGCAGTATTTT,-,TRBV20-1,-,TRBJ2-3,13
CASRLVDRDNSPLHF,TGTGCCAGCAGGCTCGTGGACAGGGATAATTCACCCCTCCACTTT,TRBD1,TRBV6-6,few,TRBJ1-6,15
CATATQGVHEQYF,TGTGCCACCGCCACACAGGGGGTTCACGAGCAGTACTTC,TRBD1,TRBV10-3,many,TRBJ2-7,13
CASSPGTGSYEQNF,TGCGCCAGCAGCCCCGGGACGGGCTCCTACGAGCAGAACTTC,-,TRBV5-1,-,TRBJ2-7,14
CSASRPSGTLQPNEQYF,TGCAGTGCTAGCCGCCCATCGGGGACACTCCAGCCGAACGAGCAGTACTTC,-,TRBV20-1,few,TRBJ2-7,17
CASSLWKGRNEQYF,TGTGCCAGCAGTTTATGGAAGGGGCGGAATGAGCAGTACTTC,-,TRBV28,-,TRBJ2-7,14
CASSLSSGSGYTF,TGTGCCAGCAGTTTATCGTCCGGGTCTGGCTACACCTTC,-,TRBV27,few,TRBJ1-2,13
CASRGSGEDEQYF,TGTGCCAGCAGGGGCAGTGGGGAGGACGAGCAGTACTTC,-,TRBV6-2/TRBV6-3,-,TRBJ2-7,13
CSAREGAGGYEQYF,TGCAGTGCTAGAGAGGGGGCGGGGGGGTACGAGCAGTACTTC,TRBD2,TRBV20-1,-,TRBJ2-7,14
CASSLATAQYF,TGTGCCAGCAGCTTAGCGACAGCTCAGTACTTC,-,TRBV7-2,-,TRBJ2-7,11
CASSQGAGGFQETQYF,TGTGCCAGCAGCCAAGGGGCGGGGGGTTTCCAGGAGACCCAGTACTTC,TRBD2,TRBV4-2,few,TRBJ2-5,16
CASSSGRAADTQYF,TGTGCCAGCAGCTCAGGGAGGGCGGCAGATACGCAGTATTTT,TRBD2,TRBV11-3,-,TRBJ2-3,14
CSARSDMNTEAFF,TGCAGTGCTAGATCTGATATGAACACTGAAGCTTTCTTT,-,TRBV20-1,few,TRBJ1-1,13
CASSERGHTTETQYF,TGTGCCAGCAGTGAACGGGGACACACCACCGAGACCCAGTACTTC,-,TRBV2,few,TRBJ2-5,15
CASSPGLAGRNEQFF,TGTGCCAGCTCACCCGGACTAGCGGGGCGGAATGAGCAGTTCTTC,TRBD2,TRBV18,few,TRBJ2-1,15
CASSSRTGGNSPLHF,TGTGCCAGCAGCTCGCGGACAGGGGGTAACTCACCCCTCCACTTT,TRBD1,TRBV7-2,few,TRBJ1-6,15
CASSREPTGHNEQFF,TGTGCCAGCAGCCGAGAGCCAACAGGCCACAATGAGCAGTTCTTC,-,TRBV7-2,once,TRBJ2-1,15
CASSSVQSGYNEQFF,TGCGCCAGCAGCAGTGTCCAGTCAGGCTACAATGAGCAGTTCTTC,-,TRBV5-1,-,TRBJ2-1,15
CASSFAGTGTEQYF,TGTGCCAGCAGCTTCGCCGGGACAGGGACCGAGCAGTACTTC,TRBD1,TRBV28,-,TRBJ2-7,14
CASRRGWGQETQYF,TGTGCCAGCAGGAGGGGCTGGGGCCAAGAGACCCAGTACTTC,-,TRBV27,-,TRBJ2-5,14